The clone carrying this TCR beta chain was observed at least ten times. The antigen remains undetermined. TCRdb analysed the 5' RACE reads with MiXCR anew, one entry per CDR3 protein. Here the sample spans around 15,000 distinct CDR3 sequences, roughly 7.3% being singletons. The sample belongs to a study of spatial heterogeneity in lung cancer. Study-level results: Tumor mutation counts were tracked by expanded intratumoral alpha and beta TCR counts.

Regarding time point: sample taken at primary tumor resection. The 65 or so donors had untreated early-stage non-small cell lung cancer. The germline gives CDR1 SNHLY, CDR2 FYNNEI. The CDR3 is made up of 14 amino acids. The V segment lost 5 bases and the J segment 6 bases; nucleotides outside the gene matches: 6. This clonotype was sampled from a male donor with early-stage non-small cell lung cancer. J is TRBJ1-5 and V is TRBV2, with TRBD1 matching over 8 bases. The specimen was lung tumor tissue, collected at surgery. The CDR3, as DNA: TGTGCCAGCAGTTACGGCAGGGGGCCTCAGCCCCAGCATTTT. Translating it yields CASSYGRGPQPQHF.